One sample yielded the 22 T cell receptor beta chains listed below, sequenced in a study of blood T cell repertoires in COVID-19. Repertoires were generated with immunoSEQ multiplex PCR, while TCRdb's copy carries only in-frame clones and drops some. The sample shows fewer than 120,000 clones, about 80% of them seen only once. The sample taken for sequencing was peripheral blood. The receptors originated from a woman older than 75 with acute or convalescent COVID-19.

The chain is built from TRBV5-1 and TRBJ2-1; 13 bases line up with TRBD2. The CDR3 length is 16 residues. V lost 3 bases and J lost 16; bases outside the gene matches: 16. CDR1 is SGHRS and CDR2 is YFSETQ in the germline V gene. CDR3 coding DNA: TGCGCCAGCAGCTCCGCAACTAGCGGGGGGGCAGTCGGGAGCTTCTTC. It specifies CASSSATSGGAVGSFF. Drawing the rest from reference TRBV5-1 and TRBJ2-1, the complete variable domain is KAGVTQTPRYLIKTRGQQVTLSCSPISGHRSVSWYQQTPGQGLQFLFEYFSETQRNKGNFPGRFSGRQFSNSRSEMNVSTLELGDSALYLCASSSATSGGAVGSFFGPGTRLTVL.

The V gene is TRBV18, the J gene TRBJ1-4, with TRBD1 as a possible D gene (5 bases). There are 14 residues in the CDR3. The germline gives CDR1 KGHSH, CDR2 LQKENI. Trimming pared 6 bases from V and 6 bases from J, leaving 14 bases between. CDR3 coding DNA: TGTGCCAGCTCGCAGGGAGCGGGGCATGAAAAACTGTTTTTT. Its protein is CASSQGAGHEKLFF.

For the CDR3, the DNA is TGTGCCAGCTCACCAATGGGGCGGGAGATGGGTGAGCAGTTCTTC. Translating gives CASSPMGREMGEQFF. The chain uses TRBV18 and TRBJ2-1; 7 positions match TRBD2. Germline V gene data show CDR1 as KGHSH and CDR2 as LQKENI. The junction had 10 bases not matched to a gene; V was cut back by 2 bases and J by 9 bases. This CDR3 spans 15 amino acids.

This rearrangement joins TRBV3-1 (or the pseudogene TRBV3-2) to TRBJ2-3; 8 bases map to TRBD2. The CDR3 has 16 residues. The germline gives CDR1 LGHDT, CDR2 YNNKEL (reference sequence). After removal of 1 base from V and 2 bases from J, the junction contained 5 bases not matched to a gene. This CDR3 reads CASSQGAGAITDTQYF. DNA for the CDR3: TGTGCCAGCAGCCAAGGAGCGGGAGCCATCACAGATACGCAGTATTTT.

The J gene is TRBJ1-5, the V gene TRBV7-2; no firm D call. V lost 1 base and J 2 bases, leaving 9 bases between the germline ends. CDR1 and CDR2 (germline): SGHTA, FQGNSA. CDR3 size: 15 residues. The CDR3 DNA sequence: TGTGCCAGCAGCTTAGGTAGTTCCGGCAATCAGCCCCAGCATTTT. This sequence encodes CASSLGSSGNQPQHF.

This clone has only one observation. The genes are TRBV6-5 and TRBJ2-7, with TRBD1 matching 9 bases. CDR3 length equals 14 residues. Germline lookup yields CDR1 MNHEY and CDR2 SVGAGI. After removal of 7 bases from V and 5 bases from J, the junction contained 9 bases not matched to a gene. In DNA form, the CDR3 reads TGTGCCAGCATTTCGACAGGGGGGTCTGACGAGCAGTACTTC. Protein sequence: CASISTGGSDEQYF.

This clone was counted between two and nine times. The gene calls are TRBV6-5 and TRBJ1-2; TRBD1 might be the D (6 bases). The CDR3 runs to 15 residues. V was pared by 7 bases and J by 4 bases, with 19 bases between. The germline V gene has CDR1 MNHEY and CDR2 SVGAGI. Here the CDR3 DNA reads TGTGCCAGCACCTCGTCGACGGACAGCCTCTATGGCTACACCTTC. It translates to CASTSSTDSLYGYTF.

V is TRBV7-9 and J is TRBJ1-1; D possibly corresponds to TRBD1 (5 bases). Germline CDR1 is SEHNR and CDR2 is FQNEAQ (reference sequence). Trimming removed 5 bases from V and 5 bases from J, with 24 bases in between. This CDR3 is 17 amino acids long. For the CDR3, the DNA is TGTGCCAGCAGCACCAGAACAGGACCATTTGAGATTACTGAAGCTTTCTTT. Its protein product is CASSTRTGPFEITEAFF.

This CDR3 is CASSLNPPSGDNTGELFF. In DNA, the CDR3 is TGTGCCAGCAGCTTAAATCCCCCTAGCGGGGACAACACCGGGGAGCTGTTTTTT. The rearrangement joins TRBV7-6 to TRBJ2-2; 9 positions match TRBD2. The junction had 9 bases not matched to a gene; V was cut back by 2 bases and J by 2 bases. The CDR3 totals 18 residues. The germline V gene has CDR1 SGHVS and CDR2 FNYEAQ.

This clone appeared a few times. This chain joins TRBV6-4 and TRBJ2-7; D might be TRBD2 (5 bases). CDR1 MRHNA and CDR2 SNTAGT come from the germline V gene. CDR3 size: 13 residues. The V end was cut by 2 bases, the J end by 6 bases, with 11 bases between. In DNA, the CDR3 is TGTGCCAGCAGTGACGGGCCCGGAGGCGAGCAGTACTTC. Its translation is CASSDGPGGEQYF.

The chain recombines TRBV11-2 with TRBJ2-1, with 7 bases fitting TRBD1. CDR3 length: 17 residues. The germline gives CDR1 SGHAT, CDR2 FQNNGV. V lost 4 bases to trimming and J lost 0 bases; unmatched junction nucleotides: 9. Here the CDR3 DNA reads TGTGCCAGCAGCTCCGCCGGGGCAGGGGGCTCCTACAATGAGCAGTTCTTC. Amino acid sequence: CASSSAGAGGSYNEQFF.

This clone was found once. This sequence joins TRBV6-5 and TRBJ1-1; D unresolved. This CDR3 is built from 16 residues. CDR1 and CDR2 from the germline V gene are MNHEY and SVGAGI. Between the trimmed V and J ends, which lost 3 bases and 0 bases, there was a span of 14 bases. The CDR3 protein is CASSYSQRYMNTEAFF. CDR3 nucleotides: TGTGCCAGCAGTTATTCTCAAAGATACATGAACACTGAAGCTTTCTTT.

V gene TRBV9 combines with J gene TRBJ2-7; TRBD2 aligns across 8 bases. This CDR3 comprises 14 residues. Germline trimming cut 2 bases from V and 4 bases from J; bases unmatched to any gene: 5. The germline gives CDR1 SGDLS, CDR2 YYNGEE. The CDR3 sequence: CASSVSGRAYEQYF. For the CDR3, the DNA is TGTGCCAGCAGCGTGAGCGGGAGAGCGTACGAGCAGTACTTC.

V is TRBV15 and J is TRBJ1-1, with D hard to call. The CDR3 totals 14 residues. CDR1 is LNHNV and CDR2 is YYDKDF in the germline V gene (reference sequence). V was trimmed by 1 base and J by 1 base, leaving 7 bases between them. The chain's CDR3 is CATSRGEQNTEAFF. The CDR3 DNA reads as TGTGCCACCAGCAGAGGCGAGCAGAACACTGAAGCTTTCTTT.

In its sample, this clone was seen a few times. Other DNA sequences in the sample encode the same CDR3. CDR3 DNA: TGTGCCAGCAGCCTCAGGGGAACTAATGAAAAACTGTTTTTT. Translating it yields CASSLRGTNEKLFF. This chain connects TRBV7-9 to TRBJ1-4; perhaps TRBD1 as D (6 bases). V lost 5 bases and J 1 base, leaving 8 bases between the germline ends. CDR3 size: 14 residues. CDR1 SEHNR and CDR2 FQNEAQ come from the germline V gene (reference sequence).

The V gene is TRBV7-2, the J gene TRBJ2-1, with TRBD2 matching 7 bases. CDR1 SGHTA and CDR2 FQGNSA come from the germline V gene. V trimming: 5 bases; J trimming: 0 bases; junction bases outside the gene matches: 4. The CDR3 is 15 residues long. The CDR3 DNA reads TGTGCCAGCAGCAACCCTAGCGGCTCCTACAATGAGCAGTTCTTC. It encodes CASSNPSGSYNEQFF.

J is TRBJ2-2 and V is TRBV18, with unresolved D. CDR1 is KGHSH, CDR2 LQKENI, per germline. V shed 3 bases and J shed 6 bases, with 14 bases lying between them. The CDR3 totals 15 residues. CDR3 coding DNA: TGTGCCAGCTCACCTTTAACGGCTAGTCCCGGGGAGCTGTTTTTT. This encodes CASSPLTASPGELFF. The full variable domain, its missing parts supplied by reference TRBV18 and TRBJ2-2, is NAGVMQNPRHLVRRRGQEARLRCSPMKGHSHVYWYRQLPEEGLKFMVYLQKENIIDESGMPKERFSAEFPKEGPSILRIQQVVRGDSAAYFCASSPLTASPGELFFGEGSRLTVL.

The chain has TRBV6-1 and TRBJ2-1; 7 positions agree with TRBD1. The V gene end was trimmed by 4 bases and the J gene end by 7 bases; junction bases not matched to a gene: 13. CDR1 MNHNS and CDR2 SASEGT come from the germline V gene. The CDR3 extends over 16 amino acids. The chain's CDR3 is CASSGARRQGGNEQFF. CDR3 bases: TGTGCCAGCAGTGGGGCTCGTAGACAGGGCGGTAATGAGCAGTTCTTC.

The chain uses TRBV25-1 and TRBJ2-5, with D maybe TRBD2 (6 bases). Per germline, CDR1 MGHDK and CDR2 SYGVNS. V shed 4 bases and J shed 3 bases, with 12 bases lying between them. CDR3 length: 14 amino acids. The CDR3 loop reads CASSGLSSEETQYF. The CDR3, as DNA: TGTGCCAGCAGTGGGCTTTCTAGCGAAGAGACCCAGTACTTC.

The V gene is TRBV7-2, the J gene TRBJ1-2, with 8 bases identical to TRBD1. The length of the CDR3 is 14 residues. V lost 5 bases to trimming and J lost 8 bases; unmatched junction nucleotides: 10. From germline, CDR1 is SGHTA and CDR2 FQGNSA. DNA of the CDR3: TGTGCCAGCAGCGAATACGACAGGGGAGAAGGCTACACCTTC. Translating it yields CASSEYDRGEGYTF. Full variable domain (missing parts from reference TRBV7-2 and TRBJ1-2): GAGVSQSPSNKVTEKGKDVELRCDPISGHTALYWYRQSLGQGLEFLIYFQGNSAPDKSGLPSDRFSAERTGGSVSTLTIQRTQQEDSAVYLCASSEYDRGEGYTFGSGTRLTVV.

The chain combines TRBV5-1 with TRBJ2-1; 10 bases are shared with TRBD2. Germline lookup yields CDR1 SGHRS and CDR2 YFSETQ. Trimming removed 3 bases from V and 8 bases from J; junction bases left unmatched: 11. The CDR3 extends over 16 amino acids. In DNA form, the CDR3 reads TGCGCCAGCAGCTGGGCTAGCGGGAGTCCCCTATATGAGCAGTTCTTC. This encodes CASSWASGSPLYEQFF.

The chain recombines TRBV5-4 with TRBJ2-6; D might be TRBD1 (6 bases). CDR1 and CDR2 from the germline V gene are SGHNT and YYREEE (reference sequence). V was clipped by 3 bases and J by 3 bases, with 22 bases between them. This CDR3 is built from 19 residues. In nucleotides, the CDR3 is TGTGCCAGCAGCTCGACCAGACAGGCCGATTGGGGTGGGGCCAACGTCCTGACTTTC. It yields the protein CASSSTRQADWGGANVLTF.